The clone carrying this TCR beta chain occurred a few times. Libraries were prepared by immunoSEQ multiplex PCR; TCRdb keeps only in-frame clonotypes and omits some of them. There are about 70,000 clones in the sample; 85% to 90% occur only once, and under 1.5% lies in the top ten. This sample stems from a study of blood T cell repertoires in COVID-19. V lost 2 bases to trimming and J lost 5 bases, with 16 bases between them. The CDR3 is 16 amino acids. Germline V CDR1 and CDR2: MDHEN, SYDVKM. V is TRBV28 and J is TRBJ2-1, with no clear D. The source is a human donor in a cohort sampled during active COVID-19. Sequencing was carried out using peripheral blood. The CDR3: CASSLAGAILNNEQFF. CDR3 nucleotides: TGTGCCAGCAGTTTAGCTGGAGCGATTCTGAACAATGAGCAGTTCTTC.